The 21 T cell receptor beta chains reported below all come from one sample, sequenced in a study of PD-1 blockade in classical Hodgkin lymphoma. Produced via immunoSEQ multiplex PCR; TCRdb's table is partial and in-frame only. The table lists more than 40,000 clones, approximately 70% of them singletons. Autologous stem cell transplantation was followed by relapse in every patient, and brentuximab vedotin exposure varied. The sample here was peripheral blood mononuclear cells (PBMCs), taken before the second cycle of nivolumab. The receptors originated from a human donor with classical Hodgkin lymphoma.

This clone was recorded a few times. The V gene is TRBV27, the J gene TRBJ2-1, with TRBD2 matching 10 bases. Germline V gene sequence: CDR1 MNHEY, CDR2 SMNVEV (reference sequence). J gave up 8 bases and V 6 bases, and 7 bases lay outside the gene matches. This CDR3 has 14 amino acids. The CDR3: CASSQREGTHEQFF. Here the CDR3 DNA reads TGTGCCAGCAGCCAGCGGGAGGGGACCCATGAGCAGTTCTTC.

The chain employs TRBV7-6 and TRBJ1-5, with unresolved D. The CDR3 is 16 residues long. V lost 1 base to trimming and J lost 2 bases, with 12 bases between them. The germline V gene encodes CDR1 SGHVS and CDR2 FNYEAQ. The CDR3 reads CASSLVPGSGNQPQHF. The CDR3 nucleotides read TGTGCCAGCAGCTTAGTTCCCGGATCCGGCAATCAGCCCCAGCATTTT.

J is TRBJ2-1 and V is TRBV29-1; 10 positions agree with TRBD2. Losses at the gene ends were 6 bases for V and 9 bases for J; bases not matched to a gene: 5. CDR3 length: 12 amino acids. Per germline, CDR1 SQVTM and CDR2 ANQGSEA. The CDR3 here is CSVGGLASEQFF. CDR3 DNA sequence: TGCAGCGTAGGGGGACTAGCGAGTGAGCAGTTCTTC.

This clone was seen a few times. The chain has TRBV6-5 and TRBJ1-1, with 7 bases matching TRBD1. The ends lost 2 bases at V and 6 bases at J; junction bases unmatched: 9. Germline V lookup: CDR1 MNHEY, CDR2 SVGAGI. CDR3 length: 15 residues. CDR3 sequence (DNA): TGTGCCAGCAGTTACCTCGCGACAGGGAGGTCTGAAGCTTTCTTT. The encoded protein is CASSYLATGRSEAFF.

The chain uses TRBV7-8 and TRBJ2-2, with D possibly TRBD2 on 7 matching bases. Germline V gene sequence: CDR1 SGHVS, CDR2 FQNEAQ. This CDR3 is built from 21 residues. Trimming removed 5 bases from V and 1 base from J, with 29 bases in between. The DNA of the CDR3 is TGTGCCAGCAGCGCCCGTCGGGGGGCCTCTTTGGGACGGAGGAACACCGGGGAGCTGTTTTTT. It specifies CASSARRGASLGRRNTGELFF.

This chain links TRBV30 with TRBJ2-5, with 8 bases that match TRBD2. After removal of 2 bases from V and 11 bases from J, the junction contained 7 bases not matched to a gene. The CDR3 is made up of 12 amino acids. CDR1 GTSNPN and CDR2 SVGIG come from the germline V gene (reference sequence). CDR3 sequence: CAWSPGTRFQYF. The CDR3 region has the DNA TGTGCCTGGAGTCCCGGGACTAGGTTTCAGTACTTC.

The chain links TRBV29-1 to TRBJ2-2; 7 bases align to TRBD1. V shed 7 bases and J 0 bases; nucleotides not matched to a gene: 2. The CDR3 loop spans 13 amino acids. Germline V gene data show CDR1 as SQVTM and CDR2 as ANQGSEA. In nucleotides, the CDR3 is TGCAGCGCGGACAGGTCGAACACCGGGGAGCTGTTTTTT. Amino acids: CSADRSNTGELFF.

The rearrangement links TRBV5-1 to TRBJ2-7; no firm D call. CDR3 length: 15 residues. Germline CDR1 is SGHRS and CDR2 is YFSETQ. V was cut by 0 bases and J by 5 bases, with 15 bases left in between. CDR3 nucleotide sequence: TGCGCCAGCAGCTTGGTGGTCTCGTCACCCCACGAGCAGTACTTC. Its protein is CASSLVVSSPHEQYF.

This clone was seen more than once but under ten times. For the CDR3, the DNA is TGCAGTGCTAGAGATGGCTACGAGCAGTACTTC. Its translation: CSARDGYEQYF. The rearrangement links TRBV20-1 to TRBJ2-7; D gene ambiguous. Trimming shortened V by 0 bases and J by 3 bases, and 3 bases separated the two germline ends. The V gene's germline CDR1 is DFQATT and CDR2 SNEGSKA (reference sequence). The CDR3 covers 11 residues.

This clone was recorded a few times. This chain connects TRBV9 to TRBJ2-3; D is possibly TRBD1 or TRBD2 (5 bases each). V gave up 3 bases and J gave up 2 bases, with 13 bases separating them. The CDR3 extends over 15 amino acids. Germline values: CDR1 SGDLS, CDR2 YYNGEE. CDR3 nucleotide sequence: TGTGCCAGCAGCGCCCACCGGGACCCCACAGATACGCAGTATTTT. It is translated as CASSAHRDPTDTQYF.

This clone was seen only a few times. The genes are TRBV9 and TRBJ2-3, with TRBD2 matching 8 bases. The junction had 15 bases not matched to a gene; V was cut back by 3 bases and J by 3 bases. Looked up from germline, CDR1 is SGDLS and CDR2 is YYNGEE. CDR3 length: 18 residues. The CDR3 protein is CASSDAAGDLLGTDTQYF. For the CDR3, the DNA is TGTGCCAGCAGCGATGCAGCGGGAGATCTCCTGGGGACAGATACGCAGTATTTT. Variable domain in full (rest from reference TRBV9 and TRBJ2-3): DSGVTQTPKHLITATGQRVTLRCSPRSGDLSVYWYQQSLDQGLQFLIQYYNGEERAKGNILERFSAQQFPDLHSELNLSSLELGDSALYFCASSDAAGDLLGTDTQYFGPGTRLTVL.

The V call is TRBV19, the J call TRBJ2-3; D possibly uses TRBD1 or TRBD2 (6 bases each). The CDR3 is 18 residues long. The germline V gene encodes CDR1 LNHDA and CDR2 SQIVND (reference sequence). V was clipped by 5 bases and J by 10 bases, with 31 bases between them. CDR3 nucleotide sequence: TGTGCCAGTAGTCCCCGACGGGTAGGGGGGCCCCCCACGTTTTCGCAGTATTTT. Translating gives CASSPRRVGGPPTFSQYF.

The gene calls are TRBV6-5 and TRBJ2-7, with 10 bases identical to TRBD2. Trimming removed 2 bases from V and 4 bases from J; junction bases left unmatched: 8. Germline loops: CDR1 MNHEY, CDR2 SVGAGI. The CDR3 runs to 16 residues. CDR3 amino acids: CASSYTSGLAWYEQYF. CDR3 bases: TGTGCCAGCAGTTACACCTCGGGACTAGCGTGGTACGAGCAGTACTTC.

J is TRBJ1-1 and V is TRBV19, with no clear D. The CDR3 is 12 amino acids. Germline V gene data show CDR1 as LNHDA and CDR2 as SQIVND (reference sequence). The V and J ends lost 1 base and 1 base respectively, with 1 base between them. The CDR3 sequence: CASSIGNTEAFF. The CDR3, as DNA: TGTGCCAGTAGTATAGGGAACACTGAAGCTTTCTTT.

The genes are TRBV18 and TRBJ1-5; D is uncertain. The CDR3 is 13 amino acids. The V end lost 4 bases, the J end lost 7 bases, and 11 bases lay between the germline ends. Germline CDR1 is KGHSH and CDR2 is LQKENI. In DNA form, the CDR3 reads TGTGCCAGCTCACTAACGGACGGCCAGCCCCAGCATTTT. Its translation is CASSLTDGQPQHF.

This clone was picked up a small number of times. V usage is TRBV19 and J usage is TRBJ2-3; D is possibly TRBD1 (6 bases). The germline gives CDR1 LNHDA, CDR2 SQIVND (reference sequence). V was clipped by 5 bases and J by 2 bases, with 11 bases between them. The CDR3 spans 14 residues. The CDR3 sequence is CASSVQGFTDTQYF. CDR3 nucleotide sequence: TGTGCCAGTAGTGTCCAGGGGTTCACAGATACGCAGTATTTT. Combining the CDR3 with reference TRBV19 and TRBJ2-3 gives the whole variable domain DGGITQSPKYLFRKEGQNVTLSCEQNLNHDAMYWYRQDPGQGLRLIYYSQIVNDFQKGDIAEGYSVSREKKESFPLTVTSAQKNPTAFYLCASSVQGFTDTQYFGPGTRLTVL.

J is TRBJ2-1 and V is TRBV29-1; 8 bases map to TRBD2. The CDR3 loop spans 14 amino acids. The germline V gene encodes CDR1 SQVTM and CDR2 ANQGSEA. V lost 5 bases and J lost 0; bases outside the gene matches: 3. CDR3 loop: CSVFSGDSYNEQFF. In DNA, the CDR3 is TGCAGCGTTTTTAGCGGGGACTCCTACAATGAGCAGTTCTTC.

The V gene is TRBV5-4, the J gene TRBJ1-1; 8 bases are shared with TRBD1. The CDR3 is 13 residues long. Germline values: CDR1 SGHNT, CDR2 YYREEE (reference sequence). Germline trimming cut 0 bases from V and 5 bases from J; bases unmatched to any gene: 0. CDR3 sequence reads: CASSLDRGTEAFF. The CDR3 nucleotides read TGTGCCAGCAGCTTGGACAGGGGGACTGAAGCTTTCTTT.

As DNA, the CDR3 is TGTGCCAGCAGCTTAGATACGCAGTATTTT. Protein: CASSLDTQYF. The rearrangement links TRBV7-9 to TRBJ2-3; D is uncertain. The CDR3 runs 10 residues. V lost 1 base, J lost 7 bases, and 0 bases lay in between. Germline-derived CDR1 and CDR2 are SEHNR and FQNEAQ (reference sequence).

This clone is a singleton in its sample. This chain connects TRBV5-6 to TRBJ2-2; 12 nucleotides line up with TRBD1. The CDR3 has 17 amino acids. The trim removed 4 bases at V and 4 bases at J, leaving 8 bases unmatched. Germline loops: CDR1 SGHDT, CDR2 YYEEEE. CDR3 coding DNA: TGTGCCAGCAGCACCCGGGACAGGGGGCTTATCACCGGGGAGCTGTTTTTT. Protein sequence: CASSTRDRGLITGELFF.

The rearrangement links TRBV9 to TRBJ1-1, with D perhaps TRBD1 (6 bases). The CDR3 consists of 15 residues. CDR1 and CDR2 from the germline V gene are SGDLS and YYNGEE. Trimming shortened V by 4 bases and J by 5 bases, and 18 bases separated the two germline ends. CDR3 residues: CASSTSGRGGTEAFF. The CDR3 DNA reads as TGTGCCAGCAGCACTAGCGGCAGGGGAGGTACTGAAGCTTTCTTT.